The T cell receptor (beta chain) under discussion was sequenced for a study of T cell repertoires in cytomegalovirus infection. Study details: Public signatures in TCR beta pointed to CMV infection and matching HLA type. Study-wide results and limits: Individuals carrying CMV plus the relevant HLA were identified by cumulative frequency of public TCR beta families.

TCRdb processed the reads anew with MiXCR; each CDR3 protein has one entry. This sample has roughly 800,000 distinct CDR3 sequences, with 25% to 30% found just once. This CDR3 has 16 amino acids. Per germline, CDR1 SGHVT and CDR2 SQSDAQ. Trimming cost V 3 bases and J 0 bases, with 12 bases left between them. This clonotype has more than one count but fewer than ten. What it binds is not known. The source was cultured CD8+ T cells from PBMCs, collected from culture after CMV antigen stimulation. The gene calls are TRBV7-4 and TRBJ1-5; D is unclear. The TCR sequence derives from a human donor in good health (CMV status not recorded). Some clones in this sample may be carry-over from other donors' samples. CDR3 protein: CASSLGWSDSNQPQHF. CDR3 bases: TGTGCCAGCAGCTTGGGCTGGAGTGATAGCAATCAGCCCCAGCATTTT. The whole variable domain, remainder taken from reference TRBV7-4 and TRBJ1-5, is GAGVSQSPRYKVAKRGRDVALRCDSISGHVTLYWYRQTLGQGSEVLTYSQSDAQRDKSGRPSGRFSAERPERSVSTLKIQRTEQGDSAVYLCASSLGWSDSNQPQHFGDGTRLSIL.